The entry that follows covers one T cell receptor (beta chain) sequence. This clonotype was recorded only once. Its antigen is unknown. No much larger clonotype is one base removed from it; base qualities were not supplied. The data were obtained in a study of T-cell memory formation after mild COVID-19 (dated by TCRdb to about 2021). The study in broad terms: Most TCR sequence clusters were specific to one of the two donors. In two donors, T-cell clones that expanded and contracted after mild COVID-19 were tracked by sequencing TCRalpha and TCRbeta repertoires over time. The cohort comprised two young, previously healthy adult volunteers, one female and one male.

Study-level results and caveats: Contracting CD4+ clones were found mainly in CM and EM memory subsets, while CD8+ clones were enriched in EMRA. The detection of some responding clones in pre-infection memory suggests that pre-existing cross-reactive memory T cells joined the SARS-CoV-2 response. Whether the second-wave clones peaking on day 37 were SARS-CoV-2 specific was not confirmed. Clones contracting from day 15 to 85 had balanced CD4/CD8 phenotypes, while a second wave expanding from day 15 to 37 was biased towards CD4+. The study covered only a couple of mild cases, and larger cohorts including severe cases with pre-infection samples were considered necessary.

PBMCs were isolated by Ficoll-Paque density gradient centrifugation. Sequencing was carried out with an Illumina NovaSeq 6000. cDNA libraries for TCRalpha and TCRbeta were prepared by 5'RACE using constant-segment primers, with sample barcodes and unique molecular identifiers added. RNA was extracted from every sample with Trizol reagent. Libraries were amplified in two PCR steps, with a second sample barcode and Illumina TruSeq adapters added in the second step. Sequencing of the libraries was done on an Illumina NovaSeq, producing 2 x 150 bp paired-end reads. Per the authors' processing: With migec v1.2.7, reads were demultiplexed and then collapsed into UMI-guided consensus sequences. Using mixcr v2.1.11, UMI consensuses were aligned to TRA and TRB V and J templates and then assembled into clonotypes. Expanded or contracted clonotypes were those called significant by both edgeR and NoisET, with noise models trained on biological replicates. For edgeR calls, the thresholds were a false discovery rate-adjusted p below 0.01 and a log2 fold-change of 1. PCA with hierarchical clustering of max-normalized trajectories of the 1000 most abundant clonotypes was used as exploratory dynamics analysis. Each responding clone was given a CD4 or CD8 phenotype based on the CD4+ and CD8+ repertoires, which had been sequenced separately. TCRdb cleaned the public reads at Q25 with fastp, built clones with MiXCR and kept in-frame beta chains. Every distinct CDR3 protein forms one entry, paired with its most common genes and DNA. The V and J calls were not made by the authors but by TCRdb's processing. Across this sample there are fewer than 600,000 distinct CDR3 sequences, with roughly 20% seen only once. Around 7.7% of the sample is in the top ten clones.

Sequenced material: PBMCs or a T cell subset sorted from them (not recorded which). The sequence derives from an adult woman who had mild COVID-19 (a few samples of this study predate the infection). The sample titles of this study are shuffled in the database, so cell type and time point are left out; the donor was told from shared clones.

The DNA is as follows: TGTGCCTGGAGTAAGACAGGGGTCGAAAAACTGTTTTTT. This is translated as CAWSKTGVEKLFF. The chain employs TRBV30 and TRBJ1-4, and 8 bases in between align with TRBD1. Per the germline V gene (reference sequence), GTSNPN is the CDR1 and SVGIG is the CDR2. CDR3 length: 13 amino acids, cysteine to phenylalanine. Kept here is only the CDR3 DNA, which spans 39 bases and is read in frame from base 1. The germline V and J ends show losses of 2 bases and 8 bases respectively, and no gene match explains 4 bases of the junction.